These 21 T cell receptor beta chains came from one sample sequenced in a study of T cells in Graves' hyperthyroidism and ophthalmopathy. Using RNA transcripts as the source, TCR beta CDR3 regions were amplified. The HTBI primer set drove a first-round RT-PCR of the TCR CDR3. TCRdb analysed the multiplex PCR reads with MiXCR anew, one entry per CDR3 protein. The table records about 200,000 distinct CDR3 sequences, around a sixth of them present only once. The sequenced sample was blood. Receptors were obtained from a woman between 45 and 65 years old with Graves' hyperthyroidism.

This clonotype was seen only a few times. The junction departs from germline at one end; a sequencing error may be responsible. The chain carries TRBV12-3 or TRBV12-4 and TRBJ2-1; D is perhaps TRBD1 or TRBD2 (5 bases each). CDR3 size: 12 residues. DNA for the CDR3: TGTGTCAGCAGTTCGGGGCCTGGTGAGCAGTTCTTC. It encodes CVSSSGPGEQFF.

This clonotype was seen at least ten times. The rearrangement joins TRBV12-3 or TRBV12-4 to TRBJ2-2; 11 positions match TRBD2. After removal of 2 bases from V and 6 bases from J, the junction contained 11 bases not matched to a gene. The CDR3 covers 18 residues. The CDR3 spells CASSLFSGRAVISGELFF. CDR3 DNA: TGTGCCAGCAGTTTATTTAGCGGGAGGGCCGTTATTTCCGGGGAGCTGTTTTTT.

V gene TRBV28 combines with J gene TRBJ2-7; 8 nucleotides line up with TRBD2. This CDR3 region has 15 residues. Germline V gene lookup returns CDR1 MDHEN and CDR2 SYDVKM. The J segment lost 3 bases and the V segment lost 2 bases, leaving 6 bases of the junction unmatched. CDR3 loop: CASSLPSSGLYEQYF. The CDR3 coding sequence is TGTGCCAGCAGTTTACCGTCTAGCGGGCTCTACGAGCAGTACTTC.

This clonotype was recorded many times. V usage is TRBV11-2 and J usage is TRBJ1-2; 8 bases map to TRBD1. The germline V gene encodes CDR1 SGHAT and CDR2 FQNNGV. CDR3 length: 14 amino acids. Unmatched junction bases numbered 4, after V lost 5 bases and J lost 2 bases. CDR3 bases: TGTGCCAGCAGCCCCAGGGGGCTCAACTATGGCTACACCTTC. It encodes CASSPRGLNYGYTF.

This sequence joins TRBV7-2 and TRBJ2-7, with TRBD2 as a possible D gene (6 bases). Germline V lookup: CDR1 SGHTA, CDR2 FQGNSA. Trimming removed 7 bases at V and 0 bases at J, with 13 bases between. This CDR3 has 14 amino acids. The CDR3, as DNA: TGTACCAGCAACCCCAGGGACTCCTCCTACGAGCAGTACTTC. Translation gives CTSNPRDSSYEQYF. Together with reference TRBV7-2 and TRBJ2-7, the CDR3 gives the full variable domain: GAGVSQSPSNKVTEKGKDVELRCDPISGHTALYWYRQSLGQGLEFLIYFQGNSAPDKSGLPSDRFSAERTGGSVSTLTIQRTQQEDSAVYLCTSNPRDSSYEQYFGPGTRLTVT.

This clonotype has a handful of counts. This chain joins TRBV6-1 and TRBJ1-1; D ambiguous. Germline CDR1 and CDR2: MNHNS and SASEGT. The CDR3 has 14 residues. V lost 6 bases to trimming and J lost 1 base, with 12 bases between them. Here the CDR3 reads CASRTSARNTEAFF. In nucleotides, the CDR3 is TGTGCCAGCAGAACCTCGGCTAGGAACACTGAAGCTTTCTTT.

The sample holds many counts of this clonotype. The genes are TRBV27 and TRBJ2-7, with 7 nucleotides matching TRBD2. The CDR3 totals 16 residues. Unmatched junction bases numbered 9, after V lost 4 bases and J lost 0 bases. CDR1 is MNHEY, CDR2 SMNVEV, per germline (reference sequence). The CDR3 DNA is TGTGCCAGCAGTTATACTAGCGCCCAAAGCTCCTACGAGCAGTACTTC. This sequence encodes CASSYTSAQSSYEQYF.

This clonotype has only a few counts. V and J are TRBV20-1 and TRBJ2-5, with a possible D match to TRBD2 (7 bases). CDR3 length: 17 amino acids. Trimming left V 6 bases short and J 2 bases short, with 25 bases between. Germline CDR1 is DFQATT and CDR2 is SNEGSKA (reference sequence). Written as DNA, the CDR3 is TGCAGTGCCCAGCCCCTTATAATGGGGGGGCGACAAGAGACCCAGTACTTC. Translation gives CSAQPLIMGGRQETQYF.

This clonotype was counted between two and nine times. The genes are TRBV5-5 and TRBJ2-5, with 7 bases lining up with TRBD2. J lost 5 bases, V lost 3 bases, and 10 bases had no gene match. The CDR3 is made up of 15 amino acids. The germline V gene encodes CDR1 SGHKS and CDR2 YYEKEE (reference sequence). Here the CDR3 reads CASSSLAGEFETQYF. In DNA, the CDR3 is TGTGCCAGCAGCTCCTTGGCGGGAGAGTTCGAGACCCAGTACTTC.

This clonotype showed up just a few times. V gene TRBV20-1 combines with J gene TRBJ1-6; D is undetermined. Germline CDR1 DFQATT, CDR2 SNEGSKA (reference sequence). The length of the CDR3 is 14 residues. The ends were cut back, 3 bases at V and 5 bases at J, with 11 bases in the middle. CDR3 nucleotide sequence: TGCAGTGCTAGTACGGCAGAAGATAATTCACCCCTCCACTTT. The encoded protein is CSASTAEDNSPLHF.

This clonotype was observed at least ten times. The chain links TRBV7-2 to TRBJ2-4, with 7 nucleotides matching TRBD2. Germline-derived CDR1 and CDR2 are SGHTA and FQGNSA. This CDR3 has 14 amino acids. Trimming at V came to 5 bases and at J to 3 bases, leaving 4 bases not matched to a gene. The CDR3 DNA reads TGTGCCAGCAGCCCCCGGGACTACAAAAACATTCAGTACTTC. It specifies CASSPRDYKNIQYF.

The CDR3 region is CASSESYRGEQFF. The CDR3 DNA is TGCGCCAGCAGTGAGAGTTACCGGGGTGAGCAGTTCTTC. The chain employs TRBV10-1 and TRBJ2-1; tentative D call: TRBD2 (5 bases). This CDR3 spans 13 amino acids. The V gene lost 2 bases and the J gene lost 9 bases, with 11 bases spanning the gap. Per the germline V gene, CDR1 is WNHNN and CDR2 is SYGVQD (reference sequence).

This chain joins TRBV5-1 and TRBJ1-2, with D hard to call. The germline V gene has CDR1 SGHRS and CDR2 YFSETQ. This CDR3 is built from 14 residues. The germline V and J ends were trimmed by 0 bases and 8 bases, with 14 bases remaining between them. As DNA, the CDR3 is TGCGCCAGCAGCTTGGAGCGGGGAACGGCCGGCTACACCTTC. Translating gives CASSLERGTAGYTF.

This clonotype was detected a few times. The chain joins TRBV11-1 to TRBJ2-1; 7 bases match TRBD2. V was clipped by 4 bases and J by 3 bases; unmatched bases: 6. The CDR3 contains 15 residues. CDR1 and CDR2 (germline): SGHAT, FQDESV (reference sequence). The CDR3 DNA sequence: TGTGCCAGCAGCTCGCCGGGGACTAACTACAATGAGCAGTTCTTC. Protein product: CASSSPGTNYNEQFF.

At least ten counts were recorded for this clonotype. The rearrangement joins TRBV5-1 to TRBJ2-7; 8 positions match TRBD2. Looked up from germline, CDR1 is SGHRS and CDR2 is YFSETQ. This CDR3 spans 14 amino acids. The junction had 10 bases not matched to a gene; V was cut back by 4 bases and J by 7 bases. The CDR3 coding sequence is TGCGCCAGCAGCCTTAGCGGGAAGGCCGGGGAGCAGTACTTC. Amino acids: CASSLSGKAGEQYF. Complete variable domain (other parts from reference TRBV5-1 and TRBJ2-7): KAGVTQTPRYLIKTRGQQVTLSCSPISGHRSVSWYQQTPGQGLQFLFEYFSETQRNKGNFPGRFSGRQFSNSRSEMNVSTLELGDSALYLCASSLSGKAGEQYFGPGTRLTVT.

DNA for the CDR3: TGTGCCAGCAGCTCGGACGGGGGGGAGCTGTTTTTT. It translates to CASSSDGGELFF. V gene TRBV9 combines with J gene TRBJ2-2; D call uncertain. Germline assignment: CDR1 SGDLS and CDR2 YYNGEE. V was pared by 4 bases and J by 8 bases, with 9 bases between. The CDR3 loop spans 12 amino acids.

This clonotype has a count of ten or more. The V gene is TRBV30, the J gene TRBJ2-7; tentatively, D is TRBD2 (6 bases). V dropped 2 bases and J dropped 6 bases, with 17 bases sitting between them. Germline CDR1 is GTSNPN and CDR2 is SVGIG (reference sequence). The CDR3 totals 14 residues. CDR3 in amino acids: CAWSRYGSESEQYF. CDR3 nucleotide sequence: TGTGCCTGGAGTCGGTACGGGAGTGAGTCCGAGCAGTACTTC.

This clonotype was observed at least ten times. V and J are TRBV18 and TRBJ1-1, with D maybe TRBD1 (6 bases). CDR1 is KGHSH, CDR2 LQKENI, per germline. The CDR3 extends over 13 amino acids. The V end was cut by 3 bases, the J end by 6 bases, with 11 bases between. The CDR3 coding sequence is TGTGCCAGCTCACCGACAGGTACGCCTGAAGCTTTCTTT. It encodes CASSPTGTPEAFF.

In this sample, this clonotype turned up many times. V and J are TRBV7-3 and TRBJ1-1; D call uncertain. Trimming removed 1 base at V and 6 bases at J, with 15 bases between. CDR1 SGHTA and CDR2 FQGTGA come from the germline V gene. This CDR3 comprises 15 residues. In DNA, the CDR3 is TGTGCCAGCAGCTTAATGTCCGGGCCCCTGGCTGAAGCTTTCTTT. It yields the protein CASSLMSGPLAEAFF.

The chain combines TRBV7-9 with TRBJ2-4; 9 nucleotides agree with TRBD1. CDR3 length equals 15 residues. V gave up 5 bases and J gave up 8 bases; unmatched junction bases: 10. CDR1 SEHNR and CDR2 FQNEAQ come from the germline V gene (reference sequence). This CDR3 is CASSKTGTGSDIQYF. Here the CDR3 DNA reads TGTGCCAGCAGCAAAACCGGGACAGGGTCGGACATTCAGTACTTC.

This clonotype appeared many times. V usage is TRBV7-2 and J usage is TRBJ2-3; D uncertain. The CDR3 has 12 residues. V shed 5 bases and J shed 2 bases, with 5 bases lying between them. The germline V gene has CDR1 SGHTA and CDR2 FQGNSA. CDR3 in DNA: TGTGCCAGCAGCACGTACACAGATACGCAGTATTTT. Its protein is CASSTYTDTQYF.